This TCR beta chain was sequenced for a study of blood T cell repertoires in COVID-19. CDR1 is SGDLS and CDR2 is YYNGEE in the germline V gene. This CDR3 has 17 amino acids. With 4 bases clipped from V and 2 bases from J, the junction kept 11 bases outside the gene matches. Data came from immunoSEQ multiplex PCR; TCRdb stores just in-frame clones and leaves some out. This table holds about 280,000 clones, approximately 90% found once. The cohort comprised adults aged about 18 to 100 years residing in 20 to 30 US areas. The J gene is TRBJ2-1, the V gene TRBV9; 8 nucleotides align to TRBD2. The sequencing input was PBMCs or T cells enriched from blood (not recorded which). This TCR came from a woman aged 25 to 39 with acute COVID-19. CDR3 in amino acids: CASSSVRREDPYNEQFF. The CDR3, as DNA: TGTGCCAGCAGCTCCGTGCGGCGGGAGGACCCCTACAATGAGCAGTTCTTC.